One TCR beta chain is described in this entry. Germline V gene sequence: CDR1 MNHNS, CDR2 SASEGT. Unmatched junction bases numbered 3, after V lost 3 bases and J lost 5 bases. CDR3 size: 16 residues. The data stem from a study of T cell changes during pregnancy in multiple sclerosis. Generated by immunoSEQ multiplex PCR, the TCRdb table keeps only in-frame clones and is missing some. The sample has about 88,000 clones; about 92% are singletons. This specimen was peripheral blood, taken in the first trimester of pregnancy. The chain recombines TRBV6-1 with TRBJ2-1; the match to TRBD2 covers 14 bases. This TCR was recovered from a female donor with multiple sclerosis, enrolled in a pregnancy study. This chain's CDR3 is CASSDTTSGGDNEQFF. The CDR3, as DNA: TGTGCCAGCAGTGACACGACTAGCGGGGGGGACAATGAGCAGTTCTTC.